The TCR beta chain under discussion was sequenced for a study of blood T cell repertoires in COVID-19. The wider study: Samples came from the United States, Italy and Spain, spanning acute and convalescent COVID-19.

Living in 20 to 30 US areas, the participants were between roughly 18 and 89 years of age. V was trimmed by 5 bases and J by 4 bases, leaving 20 bases between them. This CDR3 spans 16 amino acids. Germline values: CDR1 LNHDA, CDR2 SQIVND (reference sequence). Sequenced by immunoSEQ multiplex PCR; TCRdb stores in-frame clones only, minus some. The sample has 250,000 or so clones, more than 80% seen once. The sequenced sample consisted of PBMCs or T cells enriched from blood (not recorded which). This sequence originates from a man between 60 and 75 years old who had recovered from COVID-19. The V call is TRBV19, the J call TRBJ1-1; the D gene is possibly TRBD1 (5 bases). The CDR3 loop reads CASSSTRRGWSTEAFF. The CDR3, as DNA: TGTGCCAGTAGTTCCACTCGTAGGGGATGGAGCACTGAAGCTTTCTTT.